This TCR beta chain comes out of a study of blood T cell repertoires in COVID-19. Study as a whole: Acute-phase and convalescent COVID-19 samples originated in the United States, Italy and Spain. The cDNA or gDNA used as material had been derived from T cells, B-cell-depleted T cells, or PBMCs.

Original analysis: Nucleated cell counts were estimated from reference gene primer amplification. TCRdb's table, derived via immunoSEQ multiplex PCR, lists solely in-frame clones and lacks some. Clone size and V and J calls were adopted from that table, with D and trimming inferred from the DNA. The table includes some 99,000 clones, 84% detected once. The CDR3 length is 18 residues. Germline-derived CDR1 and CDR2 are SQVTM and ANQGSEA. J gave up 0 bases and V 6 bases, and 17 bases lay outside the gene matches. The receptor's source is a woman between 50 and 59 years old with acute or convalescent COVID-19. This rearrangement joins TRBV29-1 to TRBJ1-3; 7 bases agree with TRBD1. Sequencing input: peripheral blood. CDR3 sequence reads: CSVRGQTGPNRSGNTIYF. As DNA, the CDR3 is TGCAGCGTCAGAGGTCAGACAGGGCCTAACCGCTCTGGAAACACCATATATTTT.